The 21 T cell receptor beta chains below were found in one sample sequenced in a study of radiotherapy plus CTLA-4 blockade in lung cancer. Sequencing used immunoSEQ multiplex PCR; TCRdb keeps in-frame clones, though not all of them. The table has approximately 81,000 clones, roughly 79% seen once; the top ten hold 4%. The sample in question was peripheral blood, obtained from a patient treated with radiotherapy plus ipilimumab. All receptors derive from a human donor with non-small cell lung cancer who had a partial response to radiotherapy plus ipilimumab. Some clones in this sample may be carry-over from other donors' samples.

The genes are TRBV5-1 and TRBJ2-3, with 11 bases matching TRBD2. CDR1 and CDR2 from the germline V gene are SGHRS and YFSETQ. This CDR3 region has 18 residues. The ends lost 4 bases at V and 2 bases at J; junction bases unmatched: 12. CDR3 in DNA: TGCGCCAGCAGCCCCACTCCCACTAGCGGGGGTTCCACAGATACGCAGTATTTT. Protein: CASSPTPTSGGSTDTQYF.

This rearrangement joins TRBV7-2 to TRBJ1-1, with D tentatively TRBD1 (5 bases). The germline V gene encodes CDR1 SGHTA and CDR2 FQGNSA. V lost 8 bases and J lost 1, with 20 bases in between. The CDR3 has 16 amino acids. As DNA, the CDR3 is TGTGCCAGCCTCCAAGACAGTGGGTTTGAGAACACTGAAGCTTTCTTT. This translates into CASLQDSGFENTEAFF. The whole variable domain, remainder taken from reference TRBV7-2 and TRBJ1-1, is GAGVSQSPSNKVTEKGKDVELRCDPISGHTALYWYRQSLGQGLEFLIYFQGNSAPDKSGLPSDRFSAERTGGSVSTLTIQRTQQEDSAVYLCASLQDSGFENTEAFFGQGTRLTVV.

This clone has a handful of counts. The chain combines TRBV28 with TRBJ1-5; D possibly corresponds to TRBD1 (5 bases). Germline V lookup: CDR1 MDHEN, CDR2 SYDVKM. The germline V and J ends were trimmed by 1 base and 5 bases, with 15 bases remaining between them. This CDR3 is built from 16 residues. The CDR3 sequence is CASSLLFSRADQPQHF. CDR3 DNA: TGTGCCAGCAGTTTATTGTTTAGCAGGGCTGATCAGCCCCAGCATTTT.

The rearrangement joins TRBV6-6 to TRBJ1-4; tentative D call: TRBD1 (5 bases). From germline, CDR1 is MNHNY and CDR2 SVGAGI (reference sequence). V dropped 6 bases and J dropped 0 bases, with 11 bases sitting between them. The CDR3 loop spans 15 amino acids. CDR3 bases: TGTGCCAGCAGGAGAGACAGATCAACTAATGAAAAACTGTTTTTT. Translated, it gives CASRRDRSTNEKLFF.

The J gene is TRBJ2-5, the V gene TRBV18, with a tentative D call TRBD2 (6 bases). Trimming shortened V by 3 bases and J by 3 bases, and 11 bases separated the two germline ends. This CDR3 is 14 amino acids long. Germline V gives CDR1 KGHSH, CDR2 LQKENI. The CDR3 sequence is CASSPIWGEETQYF. CDR3 sequence (DNA): TGTGCCAGCTCACCGATTTGGGGGGAAGAGACCCAGTACTTC.

The chain employs TRBV19 and TRBJ1-2; D is possibly TRBD1 (6 bases). In germline, CDR1 is LNHDA, CDR2 SQIVND (reference sequence). Deletions cut 6 bases from V and 2 bases from J, with 19 bases between. The length of the CDR3 is 16 residues. The CDR3 DNA is TGTGCCAGTAGCCTAGGACAGCCCCTGCGGAACTATGGCTACACCTTC. This translates into CASSLGQPLRNYGYTF.

This clone was recorded once. V and J are TRBV19 and TRBJ2-5; D perhaps matches TRBD1 (6 bases). V lost 7 bases to trimming and J lost 4 bases, with 16 bases between them. This CDR3 region has 14 residues. Germline CDR1 is LNHDA and CDR2 is SQIVND (reference sequence). The CDR3 protein is CASTKAGTRETQYF. The CDR3 DNA follows: TGTGCCAGTACCAAGGCCGGGACAAGAGAGACCCAGTACTTC.

The genes are TRBV15 and TRBJ1-2; D gene ambiguous. The CDR3 covers 13 residues. Trimming cost V 0 bases and J 2 bases, with 4 bases left between them. Germline V gene sequence: CDR1 LNHNV, CDR2 YYDKDF (reference sequence). In nucleotides, the CDR3 is TGTGCCACCAGCAGAGACCTGAACTATGGCTACACCTTC. It codes for CATSRDLNYGYTF.

As concerns this clone: At one end the junction does not follow the germline gene, possibly because of a read error. The chain couples TRBV19 to TRBJ2-7; the D is unclear. CDR1 and CDR2 from the germline V gene are LNHDA and SQIVND (reference sequence). This CDR3 is built from 13 residues. CDR3 nucleotides: TGTGCCAGTAGTAAACTCGCCACCTACGGGCAGTACTTC. The encoded protein is CASSKLATYGQYF.

J is TRBJ2-3 and V is TRBV4-3; 7 nucleotides match TRBD2. The J segment lost 2 bases and the V segment lost 3 bases, leaving 8 bases of the junction unmatched. The CDR3 consists of 16 residues. Germline CDR1 and CDR2: LGHNA and YSLEER. CDR3 DNA sequence: TGCGCCAGCAGCCAGCAGCTAGCGGCGGCCACAGATACGCAGTATTTT. Translating gives CASSQQLAAATDTQYF.

The chain joins TRBV5-1 to TRBJ2-5, with D perhaps matching TRBD2 (6 bases). Matching the DNA end better, TRBJ2-7 makes the J call doubtful. This CDR3 comprises 15 residues. Germline V gives CDR1 SGHRS, CDR2 YFSETQ. The CDR3 coding sequence is TGCGCCAGCAGCTTGGCCCCCGGGGGAGGTTACGAGCAGTACTTC. Translating gives CASSLAPGGGYEQYF.

J is TRBJ1-6 and V is TRBV6-5; TRBD1 is a possible D gene (6 bases). The germline V gene has CDR1 MNHEY and CDR2 SVGAGI. V lost 8 bases, J lost 9 bases, and 17 bases lay in between. This CDR3 spans 14 amino acids. Written as DNA, the CDR3 is TGTGCCAGCGCGTTAGGGGGTAATAGTTCACCCCTCCACTTT. This codes for CASALGGNSSPLHF.

The gene calls are TRBV6-1 and TRBJ2-1; 9 positions match TRBD1. The junction had 14 bases not matched to a gene; V was cut back by 2 bases and J by 12 bases. The V gene's germline CDR1 is MNHNS and CDR2 SASEGT. This CDR3 is built from 16 residues. CDR3 sequence: CASSELLGTGITRQFF. The CDR3 DNA is TGTGCCAGCAGTGAATTGCTTGGGACAGGGATTACCCGGCAGTTCTTC.

V usage is TRBV11-3 and J usage is TRBJ1-4, with 9 bases aligning to TRBD1. Germline trimming cut 1 base from V and 5 bases from J; bases unmatched to any gene: 5. This CDR3 is built from 16 residues. CDR1 and CDR2 (germline): SGHNT, YENEEA. The CDR3 sequence: CASSLATGTGNEKLFF. DNA for the CDR3: TGTGCCAGCAGCTTAGCAACCGGGACAGGGAATGAAAAACTGTTTTTT.

CDR3 sequence (DNA): TGTGCCAGCAGCTTAGAGGGTTCAGGGCCCGCCGGGGAGCTGTTTTTT. The encoded protein is CASSLEGSGPAGELFF. The chain couples TRBV11-3 to TRBJ2-2, with a tentative D call TRBD1 (5 bases). The CDR3 is 16 residues long. Germline V gene data show CDR1 as SGHNT and CDR2 as YENEEA. The V end lost 0 bases, the J end lost 6 bases, and 14 bases lay between the germline ends. Variable domain in full (rest from reference TRBV11-3 and TRBJ2-2): EAGVVQSPRYKIIEKKQPVAFWCNPISGHNTLYWYLQNLGQGPELLIRYENEEAVDDSQLPKDRFSAERLKGVDSTLKIQPAELGDSAVYLCASSLEGSGPAGELFFGEGSRLTVL.

The genes are TRBV28 and TRBJ2-1; the match to TRBD2 covers 9 bases. Germline CDR1 reads MDHEN; CDR2 reads SYDVKM. The V gene end was trimmed by 4 bases and the J gene end by 2 bases; junction bases not matched to a gene: 6. This CDR3 contains 16 residues. CDR3 sequence (DNA): TGTGCCAGCAGTTCACTAGCGGGTAGGACCTACAATGAGCAGTTCTTC. This codes for CASSSLAGRTYNEQFF.

The sample holds one count of this clone. The J gene is TRBJ1-1, the V gene TRBV5-6, with 7 positions matching TRBD1. Losses at the gene ends were 3 bases for V and 1 base for J; bases not matched to a gene: 3. Per the germline V gene, CDR1 is SGHDT and CDR2 is YYEEEE. The CDR3 sequence is 14 residues long. The DNA of the CDR3 is TGTGCCAGCAGCTCCCGGACAGGGAACACTGAAGCTTTCTTT. It translates to CASSSRTGNTEAFF. The variable domain in full, completed from reference TRBV5-6 and TRBJ1-1, reads DAGVTQSPTHLIKTRGQQVTLRCSPKSGHDTVSWYQQALGQGPQFIFQYYEEEERQRGNFPDRFSGHQFPNYSSELNVNALLLGDSALYLCASSSRTGNTEAFFGQGTRLTVV.

The chain combines TRBV15 with TRBJ2-1; perhaps TRBD1 as D (6 bases). Trimming left V 0 bases short and J 8 bases short, with 17 bases between. Germline CDR1 is LNHNV and CDR2 is YYDKDF (reference sequence). CDR3 size: 16 residues. The CDR3 coding sequence is TGTGCCACCAGCAGAGAGGTGGGGGCCGGTGGGTATGAGCAGTTCTTC. This encodes CATSREVGAGGYEQFF. Variable domain in full (rest from reference TRBV15 and TRBJ2-1): DAMVIQNPRYQVTQFGKPVTLSCSQTLNHNVMYWYQQKSSQAPKLLFHYYDKDFNNEADTPDNFQSRRPNTSFCFLDIRSPGLGDTAMYLCATSREVGAGGYEQFFGPGTRLTVL.

The chain recombines TRBV7-3 with TRBJ2-1; TRBD2 matches at 8 bases. The length of the CDR3 is 16 residues. J gave up 6 bases and V 5 bases, and 12 bases lay outside the gene matches. Germline V gene lookup returns CDR1 SGHTA and CDR2 FQGTGA. The CDR3 region has the DNA TGTGCCAGCAGCCCAGACGAGCGGGGGCTCTCCAATGAGCAGTTCTTC. Amino acids: CASSPDERGLSNEQFF.

The gene calls are TRBV7-2 and TRBJ2-1; TRBD2 agrees at 10 bases. Germline CDR1 reads SGHTA; CDR2 reads FQGNSA. V lost 3 bases to trimming and J lost 7 bases; unmatched junction nucleotides: 3. This CDR3 region has 14 residues. The CDR3: CASSLSGGANEQFF. CDR3 DNA: TGTGCCAGCAGCTTGAGCGGGGGGGCGAATGAGCAGTTCTTC.

This clone has more than one count but fewer than ten. The chain couples TRBV5-8 to TRBJ1-1; D gene uncertain. The CDR3 contains 11 residues. Germline CDR1 reads SGHTS; CDR2 reads YDEGEE. Trimming left V 5 bases short and J 8 bases short, with 10 bases between. The CDR3 region has the DNA TGTGCCAGCAGTACATGGCAGGAAGCTTTCTTT. Translated, it gives CASSTWQEAFF.